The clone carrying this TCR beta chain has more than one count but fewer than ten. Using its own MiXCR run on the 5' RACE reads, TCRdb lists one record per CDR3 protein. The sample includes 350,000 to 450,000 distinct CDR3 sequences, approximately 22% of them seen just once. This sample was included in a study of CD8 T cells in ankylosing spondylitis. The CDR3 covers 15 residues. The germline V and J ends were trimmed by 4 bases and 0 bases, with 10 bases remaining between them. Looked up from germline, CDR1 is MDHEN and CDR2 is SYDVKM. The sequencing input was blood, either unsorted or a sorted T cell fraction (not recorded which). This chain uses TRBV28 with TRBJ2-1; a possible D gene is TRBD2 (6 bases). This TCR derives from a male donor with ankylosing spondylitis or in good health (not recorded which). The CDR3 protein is CASSWDSPSYNEQFF. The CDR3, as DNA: TGTGCCAGCAGTTGGGACTCCCCCTCCTACAATGAGCAGTTCTTC.